This TCR beta chain originates from a study of T cells after yellow fever vaccination. Study in general: Fractions with few cells were prepared using SMART-Seq v4 Ultra Low Input.

Notes on this clonotype: Its antigen remains unknown.

The V end was cut by 5 bases, the J end by 7 bases, with 12 bases between. The CDR3 is 13 residues long. Germline V CDR1 and CDR2: SGHRS, YFSETQ. TCRdb re-called the 5' RACE reads through MiXCR, storing one row per CDR3 protein. Among some 350,000 distinct CDR3 sequences listed, about 9.9% were seen once. Study results and caveats: Few clonotypes appeared in both CD4 and CD8 compartments. Most primary-vaccination clones recurred post-booster (around 95% CD4, roughly 87% CD8).

The chain joins TRBV5-1 to TRBJ1-4; D is undetermined. The sequence came from a man younger than 35 who received the YFV17D yellow fever vaccine. Material: PBMCs, obtained on the day of the first yellow fever vaccination. In DNA, the CDR3 is TGCGCCAGCAGTGATGGACGGACTGAAAAACTGTTTTTT. This codes for CASSDGRTEKLFF.